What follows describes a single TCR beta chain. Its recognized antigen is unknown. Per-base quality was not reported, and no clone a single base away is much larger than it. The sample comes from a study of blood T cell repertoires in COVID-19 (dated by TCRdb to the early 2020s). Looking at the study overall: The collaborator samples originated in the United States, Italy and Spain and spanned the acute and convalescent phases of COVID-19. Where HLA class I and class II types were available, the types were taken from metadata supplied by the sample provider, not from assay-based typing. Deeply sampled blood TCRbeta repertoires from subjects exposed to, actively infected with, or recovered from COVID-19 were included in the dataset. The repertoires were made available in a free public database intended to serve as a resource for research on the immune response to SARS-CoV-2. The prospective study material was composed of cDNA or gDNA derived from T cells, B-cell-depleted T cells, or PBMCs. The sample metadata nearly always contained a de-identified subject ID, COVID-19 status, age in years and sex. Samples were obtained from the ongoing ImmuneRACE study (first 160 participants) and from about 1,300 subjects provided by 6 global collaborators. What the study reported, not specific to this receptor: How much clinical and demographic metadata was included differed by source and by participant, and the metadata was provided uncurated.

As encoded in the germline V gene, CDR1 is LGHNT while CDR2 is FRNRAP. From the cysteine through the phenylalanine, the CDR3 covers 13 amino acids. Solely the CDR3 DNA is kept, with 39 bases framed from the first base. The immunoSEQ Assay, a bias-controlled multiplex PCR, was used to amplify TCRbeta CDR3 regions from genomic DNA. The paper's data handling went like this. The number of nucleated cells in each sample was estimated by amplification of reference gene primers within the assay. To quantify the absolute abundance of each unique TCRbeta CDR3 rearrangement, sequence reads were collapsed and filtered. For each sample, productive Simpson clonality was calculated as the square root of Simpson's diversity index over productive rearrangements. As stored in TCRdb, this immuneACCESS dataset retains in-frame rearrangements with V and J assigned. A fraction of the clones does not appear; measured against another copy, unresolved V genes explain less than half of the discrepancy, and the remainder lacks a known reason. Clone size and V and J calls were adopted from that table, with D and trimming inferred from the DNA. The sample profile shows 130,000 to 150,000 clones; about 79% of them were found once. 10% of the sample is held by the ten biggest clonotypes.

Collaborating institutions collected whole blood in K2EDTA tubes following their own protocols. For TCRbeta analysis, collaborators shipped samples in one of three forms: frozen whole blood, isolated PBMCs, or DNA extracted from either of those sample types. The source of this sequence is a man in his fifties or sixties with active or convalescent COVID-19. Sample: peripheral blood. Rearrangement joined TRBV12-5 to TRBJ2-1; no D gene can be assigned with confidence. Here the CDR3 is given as CANKPRSFHEQFF. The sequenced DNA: TGTGCCAACAAGCCCAGGTCGTTCCATGAGCAGTTCTTC.